The clone carrying this T cell receptor beta chain was seen ten or more times. This sample is drawn from a study of T cells in Graves' hyperthyroidism and ophthalmopathy. Germline V gene lookup returns CDR1 SGHTA and CDR2 FQGNSA. This CDR3 region has 14 residues. The V gene lost 5 bases and the J gene lost 4 bases, with 13 bases spanning the gap. The study excluded patients with uncontrolled infection, other autoimmune disease, pregnancy or lactation. RNA transcripts served as the template for amplifying TCR beta CDR3 regions. First-round RT-PCR with HTBI primers amplified the TCR CDR3 region. One entry per CDR3 protein results from TCRdb running MiXCR on the multiplex PCR reads. Of roughly 420,000 distinct CDR3 sequences listed, approximately 14% were seen once; the top ten hold roughly 15%.

Input material: blood. The TCR originated in a woman under 30 with Graves' hyperthyroidism. V usage is TRBV7-2 and J usage is TRBJ2-3, with D unresolved. The CDR3 here is CASSSNSLPDTQYF. CDR3 nucleotide sequence: TGTGCCAGCAGCAGTAATAGTTTACCAGATACGCAGTATTTT.